The 20 T cell receptor beta chains below were found in one sample sequenced in a study of response to subunit inactivated influenza vaccine. A single record per CDR3 protein comes from TCRdb applying MiXCR to the RT-PCR reads. The table includes 650,000 to 800,000 distinct CDR3 sequences, about 15% detected once. The starting material was PBMCs from blood, obtained roughly 15 days before vaccination. The receptor source for this set is a man aged 50 to 59 who received an inactivated influenza vaccine.

This clonotype appeared many times. The gene calls are TRBV7-6 and TRBJ2-1; D not certain. In germline, CDR1 is SGHVS, CDR2 FNYEAQ. The CDR3 length is 14 residues. V lost 5 bases to trimming and J lost 6 bases, with 14 bases between them. The CDR3 here is CASSPLGILNEQFF. In DNA, the CDR3 is TGTGCCAGCAGCCCGTTAGGAATTCTCAATGAGCAGTTCTTC.

This clonotype has only a few counts. The chain couples TRBV5-1 to TRBJ1-2, with D perhaps matching TRBD1 (5 bases). CDR1 is SGHRS, CDR2 YFSETQ, per germline. The CDR3 is made up of 14 amino acids. Trimming pared 4 bases from V and 8 bases from J, leaving 18 bases between. CDR3 nucleotide sequence: TGCGCCAGCAGCCTAGGTGACGGGGGACGGGGCTACACCTTC. This encodes CASSLGDGGRGYTF.

This clonotype was seen only a few times. The V call is TRBV9, the J call TRBJ2-7; 7 nucleotides line up with TRBD1. V lost 4 bases and J lost 5; bases outside the gene matches: 6. The CDR3 extends over 13 amino acids. Looked up from germline, CDR1 is SGDLS and CDR2 is YYNGEE. CDR3 amino acids: CASSIYDRDEQYF. The CDR3 bases are TGTGCCAGCAGCATATACGACAGGGACGAGCAGTACTTC.

This clonotype has just a few counts. V usage is TRBV7-6 and J usage is TRBJ2-1; 7 positions agree with TRBD1. The V gene's germline CDR1 is SGHVS and CDR2 FNYEAQ. The CDR3 runs 14 residues. V gave up 5 bases and J gave up 6 bases; unmatched junction bases: 7. The CDR3 spells CASSQLQGRNEQFF. DNA for the CDR3: TGTGCCAGCAGCCAACTACAGGGGCGCAATGAGCAGTTCTTC.

The rearrangement joins TRBV25-1 to TRBJ2-5; D is undetermined. Germline loops: CDR1 MGHDK, CDR2 SYGVNS. Trimming left V 2 bases short and J 4 bases short, with 8 bases between. The CDR3 is 13 residues long. The CDR3 coding sequence is TGTGCCAGCAGTGAACACGGACGAGAGACCCAGTACTTC. Amino acids: CASSEHGRETQYF.

This clonotype was counted a few times. V gene TRBV6-1 combines with J gene TRBJ2-2, with D possibly matching TRBD1 (6 bases). The V end was cut by 5 bases, the J end by 4 bases, with 11 bases between. The germline CDR1 and CDR2 sequences are MNHNS and SASEGT. The CDR3 consists of 14 residues. The CDR3 DNA follows: TGTGCCAGCAGTCCCTGGACAGCCACCGGGGAGCTGTTTTTT. This encodes CASSPWTATGELFF.

V and J are TRBV12-3 or TRBV12-4 and TRBJ2-1, with TRBD2 identical over 10 bases. With V trimmed by 7 bases and J by 4 bases, 7 bases remained unmatched. The CDR3 extends over 15 amino acids. CDR3 loop: CASILAGGGYNEQFF. The CDR3 DNA follows: TGTGCCAGCATATTAGCGGGGGGCGGGTACAATGAGCAGTTCTTC.

The chain joins TRBV20-1 to TRBJ2-7, with a weak D call TRBD1 (6 bases). The CDR3 spans 15 residues. Trimming left V 6 bases short and J 0 bases short, with 18 bases between. Germline lookup yields CDR1 DFQATT and CDR2 SNEGSKA (reference sequence). The CDR3 spells CSAVGGGQGSYEQYF. The DNA for the CDR3 is TGCAGTGCGGTTGGGGGCGGCCAGGGCTCCTACGAGCAGTACTTC.

In its sample, this clonotype was seen a few times. V and J are TRBV6-2 or TRBV6-3 and TRBJ2-3, with a possible D match to TRBD1 (6 bases). CDR1 MNHEY and CDR2 SVGEGT come from the germline V gene. CDR3 length equals 17 residues. Trimming removed 0 bases from V and 0 bases from J, with 13 bases in between. CDR3 in amino acids: CASSYSVRGHSTDTQYF. CDR3 DNA sequence: TGTGCCAGCAGTTACTCAGTCCGGGGACACAGCACAGATACGCAGTATTTT.

This clonotype has at least ten counts. V usage is TRBV27 and J usage is TRBJ2-3; TRBD2 aligns across 8 bases. The CDR3 has 16 amino acids. V was pared by 7 bases and J by 4 bases, with 13 bases of the junction left unmatched. Germline CDR1 reads MNHEY; CDR2 reads SMNVEV (reference sequence). DNA for the CDR3: TGTGCCAGCACTCCCAACCCGGGAGGGGAGGCAGATACGCAGTATTTT. Translating it yields CASTPNPGGEADTQYF.

This clonotype was seen a handful of times. V gene TRBV5-1 combines with J gene TRBJ2-1; 10 bases agree with TRBD2. Looked up from germline, CDR1 is SGHRS and CDR2 is YFSETQ. The ends lost 0 bases at V and 9 bases at J; junction bases unmatched: 6. There are 15 residues in the CDR3. CDR3 nucleotides: TGCGCCAGCAGCTTGGGAAGCGGGGGGGCGAGTGAGCAGTTCTTC. Translation: CASSLGSGGASEQFF.

This clonotype was recorded a few times. The J gene is TRBJ2-7, the V gene TRBV12-3 or TRBV12-4; D unclear. The CDR3 totals 16 residues. V was shortened by 3 bases and J by 0 bases, with 15 bases between the two germline ends. This chain's CDR3 is CASSLGRAGDSYEQYF. The CDR3 bases are TGTGCCAGCAGTTTGGGCCGGGCAGGAGACTCCTACGAGCAGTACTTC.

This clonotype has more than one count but fewer than ten. This rearrangement joins TRBV12-3 or TRBV12-4 to TRBJ1-3; 7 bases are shared with TRBD1. Trimming cost V 5 bases and J 0 bases; bases outside gene matches: 7. The CDR3 contains 16 residues. CDR3 protein: CASSDRGPYSGNTIYF. CDR3 bases: TGTGCCAGCAGTGATAGGGGGCCCTACTCTGGAAACACCATATATTTT.

This clonotype was seen more than once but under ten times. The J gene is TRBJ2-7, the V gene TRBV30, with 11 bases identical to TRBD1. The V and J ends lost 1 base and 4 bases, in that order; junction bases with no gene match: 6. CDR1 and CDR2 (germline): GTSNPN, SVGIG (reference sequence). The CDR3 is 15 amino acids. CDR3 sequence (DNA): TGTGCCTGGAGTGGAAGGACAGGGGGCAGGTACGAGCAGTACTTC. This encodes CAWSGRTGGRYEQYF.

This clonotype was recorded a few times. The chain is built from TRBV7-9 and TRBJ1-5; 7 positions match TRBD1. The ends lost 5 bases at V and 7 bases at J; junction bases unmatched: 8. This CDR3 spans 14 amino acids. CDR1 SEHNR and CDR2 FQNEAQ come from the germline V gene (reference sequence). DNA of the CDR3: TGTGCCAGCAGCGCCACGACAGGGAACCAGCCCCAGCATTTT. Amino acids: CASSATTGNQPQHF. The whole variable domain, remainder taken from reference TRBV7-9 and TRBJ1-5, is DTGVSQNPRHKITKRGQNVTFRCDPISEHNRLYWYRQTLGQGPEFLTYFQNEAQLEKSRLLSDRFSAERPKGSFSTLEIQRTEQGDSAMYLCASSATTGNQPQHFGDGTRLSIL.

This clonotype was seen only a few times. The CDR3 protein is CASSSLPGLAGEETQYF. In DNA form, the CDR3 reads TGCGCCAGCAGCTCCCTACCGGGACTAGCGGGGGAAGAGACCCAGTACTTC. The J gene is TRBJ2-5, the V gene TRBV5-1; 14 nucleotides align to TRBD2. This CDR3 has 17 residues. Germline loops: CDR1 SGHRS, CDR2 YFSETQ. V was pared by 3 bases and J by 3 bases, with 7 bases of the junction left unmatched.

This clonotype turned up a few times. As DNA, the CDR3 is TGTGCCAGCAGTTTGAGAGGACAGGGGGCAGGCGAGCAGTACTTC. It yields the protein CASSLRGQGAGEQYF. The rearrangement uses TRBV28 and TRBJ2-7, with 11 bases that match TRBD1. CDR1 and CDR2 from the germline V gene are MDHEN and SYDVKM. J was trimmed by 6 bases and V by 3 bases; bases with no gene match: 7. The CDR3 loop spans 15 amino acids.

The CDR3 reads CASSLAPSGGSEKLFF. For the CDR3, the DNA is TGTGCCAGCAGCTTAGCCCCGTCGGGGGGGAGTGAAAAACTGTTTTTT. The chain uses TRBV7-6 and TRBJ1-4; D may be TRBD1 (5 bases). CDR1 is SGHVS, CDR2 FNYEAQ, per germline. CDR3 length: 16 residues. V lost 0 bases and J lost 7, with 15 bases in between. The variable domain in full, completed from reference TRBV7-6 and TRBJ1-4, reads GAGVSQSPRYKVTKRGQDVALRCDPISGHVSLYWYRQALGQGPEFLTYFNYEAQQDKSGLPNDRFSAERPEGSISTLTIQRTEQRDSAMYRCASSLAPSGGSEKLFFGSGTQLSVL.

The V call is TRBV29-1, the J call TRBJ2-2; D is undetermined. Looked up from germline, CDR1 is SQVTM and CDR2 is ANQGSEA. The CDR3 runs to 13 residues. CDR3 in DNA: TGCAGTGCTACGACTGGTTCCATCGGGGAGCTGTTTTTT. It is translated as CSATTGSIGELFF.

This clonotype was observed a few times. The rearrangement joins TRBV7-8 to TRBJ1-3, with D perhaps matching TRBD1 (5 bases). Germline CDR1 reads SGHVS; CDR2 reads FQNEAQ. Between the trimmed V and J ends, which lost 5 bases and 7 bases, there was a span of 18 bases. This CDR3 comprises 15 residues. CDR3 DNA: TGTGCCAGCAGCACGGGGGAGGATTGGGGTAACACCATATATTTT. This codes for CASSTGEDWGNTIYF.